The present entry profiles one TCR beta chain with its context. The entry originates in a study of blood T cell repertoires in COVID-19. On the study more broadly: In each case, the material was cDNA or gDNA derived from T cells, B-cell-depleted T cells, or PBMCs.

Trimming took 3 bases from V and 7 from J, leaving 12 bases between them. This CDR3 spans 13 amino acids. CDR1 is MNHNS, CDR2 SASEGT, per germline. Per the study methods: Estimates of nucleated cell counts were drawn from the amplification of reference gene primers. The assay was immunoSEQ multiplex PCR, and TCRdb's table has in-frame clones only and misses some. The V and J calls and clone size are taken from that table; D and trimming were inferred from the DNA. This sample has about 76,000 clones, with 90% to 95% found just once. The V gene is TRBV6-1, the J gene TRBJ1-2; no firm D call. The receptor was isolated from a human donor in a cohort sampled during active COVID-19. Sequencing was carried out using peripheral blood. The CDR3 reads CASSDQPSGGYTF. The CDR3 region has the DNA TGTGCCAGCAGTGATCAACCGTCCGGTGGCTACACCTTC.